This T cell receptor (beta chain) was observed in a study of T cells in Graves' hyperthyroidism and ophthalmopathy. CDR1 is SGHVT, CDR2 SQSDAQ, per germline. This CDR3 is 16 amino acids long. Worth noting for this clonotype: This CDR3 fails to terminate in the conserved phenylalanine or tryptophan, so it likely reflects a read error.

Template material for amplifying TCR beta CDR3 regions consisted of RNA transcripts. The HTBI primer set served for first-round RT-PCR of the TCR CDR3. Using its own MiXCR run on the multiplex PCR reads, TCRdb lists one record per CDR3 protein. The sample shows about 580,000 distinct CDR3 sequences, about 14% of them seen only once. Sequencing input: blood. The chain has TRBV7-4 and TRBJ2-1; 7 bases are a match to TRBD1. The J call may not be correct, given that the DNA end is closer to TRBJ2-7. The receptor was isolated from a woman aged 25-40 years with Graves' hyperthyroidism that later progressed to Graves' ophthalmopathy. Written as DNA, the CDR3 is TGTGCCAGCAGCTTATTATTGTACGGACAGGCCTACGAGCAGTACCTC. Protein sequence: CASSLLLYGQAYEQYL.